These 30 T cell receptor beta chains share one sample of origin, sequenced in a study of blood T cell repertoires in COVID-19. Repertoires were generated with immunoSEQ multiplex PCR, while TCRdb's copy carries only in-frame clones and drops some. The repertoire holds some 140,000 clones, with 78% as singletons. Sequencing was performed on peripheral blood. These receptors were taken from a man aged 60-69 years who had recovered from COVID-19.

This chain uses TRBV5-4 with TRBJ1-1; possible D gene TRBD1, 5 bases. The CDR3 contains 16 residues. Germline V gene data show CDR1 as SGHNT and CDR2 as YYREEE (reference sequence). Deletions cut 0 bases from V and 1 base from J, with 13 bases between. Written as DNA, the CDR3 is TGTGCCAGCAGCTTGGGGGGCCCGATGGCGAACACTGAAGCTTTCTTT. It encodes CASSLGGPMANTEAFF.

V usage is TRBV30 and J usage is TRBJ2-1; perhaps TRBD1 as D (7 bases). The V end lost 0 bases, the J end lost 2 bases, and 14 bases lay between the germline ends. The CDR3 loop spans 16 amino acids. The germline V gene encodes CDR1 GTSNPN and CDR2 SVGIG (reference sequence). The DNA for the CDR3 is TGTGCCTGGAGTGTAGGAGGGGACAGACCCTACAATGAGCAGTTCTTC. Translating it yields CAWSVGGDRPYNEQFF.

Relative to its sample, this clone is medium-sized. V is TRBV5-6 and J is TRBJ2-7; D might be TRBD2 (7 bases). The CDR3 has 13 amino acids. Trimming cost V 2 bases and J 7 bases, with 13 bases left between them. CDR1 is SGHDT, CDR2 YYEEEE, per germline. CDR3 protein: CASSFTGRGEQYF. In DNA, the CDR3 is TGTGCCAGCAGCTTTACAGGGCGGGGGGAGCAGTACTTC.

V and J are TRBV29-1 and TRBJ1-5, with TRBD1 matching 8 bases. This CDR3 has 12 residues. Per the germline V gene, CDR1 is SQVTM and CDR2 is ANQGSEA. The J segment lost 4 bases and the V segment lost 6 bases, leaving 2 bases of the junction unmatched. This CDR3 reads CSVQGGNQPQHF. CDR3 nucleotides: TGCAGCGTACAGGGGGGTAATCAGCCCCAGCATTTT.

The chain is built from TRBV5-6 and TRBJ2-1; 12 bases fit TRBD2. V gave up 5 bases and J gave up 11 bases; unmatched junction bases: 5. Per germline, CDR1 SGHDT and CDR2 YYEEEE. The CDR3 is 13 residues long. The CDR3 region has the DNA TGTGCCAGCAGTTGGACTAGCGGGGAAAAGCAGTTCTTC. It encodes CASSWTSGEKQFF.

The chain combines TRBV4-3 with TRBJ2-3, with 7 bases that match TRBD2. The germline CDR1 and CDR2 sequences are LGHNA and YSLEER. This CDR3 has 15 amino acids. V was pared by 6 bases and J by 0 bases, with 6 bases of the junction left unmatched. CDR3 sequence: CASSPGGPSTDTQYF. For the CDR3, the DNA is TGCGCCAGCAGTCCGGGGGGACCAAGCACAGATACGCAGTATTTT.

V and J are TRBV7-9 and TRBJ2-2, with 8 positions matching TRBD1. CDR3 length: 14 amino acids. Trimming at V came to 1 base and at J to 5 bases, leaving 0 bases not matched to a gene. The V gene's germline CDR1 is SEHNR and CDR2 FQNEAQ (reference sequence). The CDR3 region has the DNA TGTGCCAGCAGCTTAGGGGACAGGACCGGGGAGCTGTTTTTT. This encodes CASSLGDRTGELFF.

The V call is TRBV3-1 (or the pseudogene TRBV3-2), the J call TRBJ1-5; tentatively, D is TRBD1 (6 bases). V was clipped by 4 bases and J by 7 bases, with 17 bases between them. The CDR3 consists of 15 residues. Germline values: CDR1 LGHDT, CDR2 YNNKEL (reference sequence). CDR3 region: CASSLGNRANQPQHF. CDR3 bases: TGTGCCAGCAGCCTAGGGAACAGGGCAAACCAGCCCCAGCATTTT.

The chain is built from TRBV7-2 and TRBJ1-6, with no clear D. This CDR3 comprises 12 residues. V gave up 3 bases and J gave up 9 bases, with 6 bases separating them. Germline V gene lookup returns CDR1 SGHTA and CDR2 FQGNSA. The CDR3 reads CASSFLSSPLHF. In nucleotides, the CDR3 is TGTGCCAGCAGCTTCTTGAGTTCACCCCTCCACTTT.

This chain links TRBV5-1 with TRBJ2-1, with unresolved D. The V end was cut by 3 bases, the J end by 4 bases, with 17 bases between. CDR1 and CDR2 from the germline V gene are SGHRS and YFSETQ. This CDR3 has 16 residues. The CDR3 coding sequence is TGCGCCAGCAGCTCCTCTGGGCCCCCTGAGTACAATGAGCAGTTCTTC. Protein sequence: CASSSSGPPEYNEQFF.

The rearrangement uses TRBV28 and TRBJ2-7; D is perhaps TRBD2 (7 bases). The ends were cut back, 8 bases at V and 3 bases at J, with 17 bases in the middle. The CDR3 has 14 amino acids. Germline lookup yields CDR1 MDHEN and CDR2 SYDVKM. Written as DNA, the CDR3 is TGTGCCAGCCGCCGGGGGAGGGGGTTCTACGAGCAGTACTTC. Amino acid sequence: CASRRGRGFYEQYF.

The J gene is TRBJ1-4, the V gene TRBV28; 10 bases match TRBD1. CDR1 and CDR2 (germline): MDHEN, SYDVKM. This CDR3 comprises 15 residues. V was clipped by 5 bases and J by 7 bases; unmatched bases: 7. This chain's CDR3 is CASSPQTGGFEKLFF. For the CDR3, the DNA is TGTGCCAGCAGTCCACAGACAGGGGGCTTTGAAAAACTGTTTTTT.

This clone came up once. The chain carries TRBV7-2 and TRBJ1-6; 8 bases fit TRBD1. V gave up 6 bases and J gave up 0 bases; unmatched junction bases: 13. The CDR3 length is 19 residues. Per germline, CDR1 SGHTA and CDR2 FQGNSA. DNA for the CDR3: TGTGCCAGCAGGAAACGGACAGGGATTTCGAGCTCCTATAATTCACCCCTCCACTTT. Its protein is CASRKRTGISSSYNSPLHF.

The chain joins TRBV9 to TRBJ2-2; D is possibly TRBD2 (5 bases). Trimming removed 0 bases from V and 2 bases from J, with 14 bases in between. Germline CDR1 is SGDLS and CDR2 is YYNGEE. The CDR3 runs to 17 residues. The CDR3 protein is CASSVAVEGPNTGELFF. CDR3 in DNA: TGTGCCAGCAGCGTAGCTGTTGAGGGCCCCAACACCGGGGAGCTGTTTTTT.

CDR3 protein: CASSRPTGGCGELFF. The DNA for the CDR3 is TGTGCCAGCAGCCGCCCGACAGGGGGCTGCGGGGAGCTGTTTTTT. The chain recombines TRBV21-1 with TRBJ2-2; the table assigns TRBD1, which was not confirmed against the DNA. TRBV21-1 is annotated as a pseudogene. CDR3 length: 15 residues.

CDR3 region: CASSGGSNQPQHF. In DNA form, the CDR3 reads TGTGCCAGCAGCGGAGGCAGCAATCAGCCCCAGCATTTT. The J gene is TRBJ1-5, the V gene TRBV5-6; D unclear. The CDR3 sequence is 13 residues long. CDR1 is SGHDT and CDR2 is YYEEEE in the germline V gene. V was shortened by 4 bases and J by 1 base, with 6 bases between the two germline ends.

This chain's CDR3 is CASNARDGELFF. In nucleotides, the CDR3 is TGCGCCAGCAACGCCCGGGACGGGGAGCTGTTTTTT. This sequence joins TRBV10-2 and TRBJ2-2, with D tentatively TRBD2 (5 bases). Trimming cost V 7 bases and J 7 bases, with 10 bases left between them. Germline values: CDR1 WSHSY, CDR2 SAAADI. CDR3 length equals 12 residues.

Here the CDR3 reads CAGKGPGNTEAFF. The CDR3 region has the DNA TGTGCCGGAAAAGGTCCGGGGAACACTGAAGCTTTCTTT. This chain uses TRBV28 with TRBJ1-1; D is undetermined. The ends were cut back, 11 bases at V and 1 base at J, with 14 bases in the middle. Germline V gene data show CDR1 as MDHEN and CDR2 as SYDVKM. The CDR3 is 13 amino acids.

This chain links TRBV2 with TRBJ1-2; 8 nucleotides match TRBD1. CDR1 is SNHLY, CDR2 FYNNEI, per germline. V dropped 8 bases and J dropped 5; count of bases not matched to a gene: 10. This CDR3 is 14 amino acids long. The CDR3 nucleotides are TGTGCCAGCCGTACCAGGGGGCTTGGTTATGGCTACACCTTC. Its translation: CASRTRGLGYGYTF.

This clone showed up just once. J is TRBJ1-2 and V is TRBV4-2; TRBD1 matches 7 bases. Germline-derived CDR1 and CDR2 are LGHNA and YNFKEQ. V lost 4 bases to trimming and J lost 8 bases; unmatched junction nucleotides: 7. This CDR3 region has 13 residues. The CDR3 reads CASSPGQAEGYTF. The CDR3 DNA reads TGTGCCAGCAGCCCAGGACAGGCGGAAGGCTACACCTTC.

The V call is TRBV5-1, the J call TRBJ1-5; D not resolved. V was trimmed by 0 bases and J by 5 bases, leaving 12 bases between them. CDR1 is SGHRS, CDR2 YFSETQ, per germline. The CDR3 runs to 15 residues. CDR3 in DNA: TGCGCCAGCAGCTTGGAGCCCGGGTCCTATCAGCCCCAGCATTTT. Its protein product is CASSLEPGSYQPQHF.

V is TRBV28 and J is TRBJ2-5, with D tentatively TRBD2 (5 bases). The V gene's germline CDR1 is MDHEN and CDR2 SYDVKM. Trimming pared 4 bases from V and 3 bases from J, leaving 9 bases between. The CDR3 is made up of 13 amino acids. The CDR3 is CASSSTSKETQYF. For the CDR3, the DNA is TGTGCCAGCAGTTCCACTAGTAAAGAGACCCAGTACTTC.

V and J are TRBV19 and TRBJ1-5; the D is unclear. Trimming stripped 7 bases from V and 2 bases from J, with 21 bases between. The CDR3 sequence is 17 residues long. Per the germline V gene, CDR1 is LNHDA and CDR2 is SQIVND (reference sequence). In nucleotides, the CDR3 is TGTGCCAGTATCCCTTCCTTTACTTCCAAGCGCAATCAGCCCCAGCATTTT. Translated: CASIPSFTSKRNQPQHF.

This sequence joins TRBV10-3 and TRBJ1-6; 12 bases map to TRBD1. J gave up 9 bases and V 0 bases, and 6 bases lay outside the gene matches. Germline V gene lookup returns CDR1 ENHRY and CDR2 SYGVKD. The CDR3 has 17 amino acids. The CDR3 sequence: CAISESKGTGGVSPLHF. The CDR3 DNA is TGTGCCATCAGTGAGTCGAAGGGGACAGGGGGCGTTTCACCCCTCCACTTT.

V is TRBV3-1 (or the pseudogene TRBV3-2) and J is TRBJ1-1; D is undetermined. V was shortened by 1 base and J by 4 bases, with 13 bases between the two germline ends. The germline gives CDR1 LGHDT, CDR2 YNNKEL (reference sequence). The CDR3 sequence is 15 residues long. CDR3 nucleotides: TGTGCCAGCAGCCAAGTCGCAGGACGGGGCACTGAAGCTTTCTTT. Translating gives CASSQVAGRGTEAFF.

This clone occurred a few times. The chain has TRBV14 and TRBJ1-1; the D is unclear. From germline, CDR1 is SGHDN and CDR2 FVKESK. V was trimmed by 4 bases and J by 0 bases, leaving 9 bases between them. This CDR3 has 14 residues. The CDR3 reads CASSRAVVNTEAFF. The DNA of the CDR3 is TGTGCCAGCAGCCGTGCCGTAGTGAACACTGAAGCTTTCTTT. Using reference TRBV14 and TRBJ1-1 for the parts outside the CDR3, the full variable domain is EAGVTQFPSHSVIEKGQTVTLRCDPISGHDNLYWYRRVMGKEIKFLLHFVKESKQDESGMPNNRFLAERTGGTYSTLKVQPAELEDSGVYFCASSRAVVNTEAFFGQGTRLTVV.

The chain links TRBV6-5 to TRBJ1-4, with 9 bases identical to TRBD1. V shed 0 bases and J 5 bases; nucleotides not matched to a gene: 4. The CDR3 has 16 amino acids. Germline lookup yields CDR1 MNHEY and CDR2 SVGAGI. The CDR3 protein is CASSYSRGQGNEKLFF. The CDR3 nucleotides read TGTGCCAGCAGTTACTCGAGGGGACAGGGAAATGAAAAACTGTTTTTT.

This clone has a single count. The J gene is TRBJ2-3, the V gene TRBV3-1 (or the pseudogene TRBV3-2); the match to TRBD2 covers 15 bases. V lost 0 bases and J lost 6; bases outside the gene matches: 7. The CDR3 runs to 18 residues. Germline V lookup: CDR1 LGHDT, CDR2 YNNKEL (reference sequence). Written as DNA, the CDR3 is TGTGCCAGCAGCCAAGATCCCGGACTAGCGGGAGGGTATGATACGCAGTATTTT. It is translated as CASSQDPGLAGGYDTQYF.

The V gene is TRBV5-4, the J gene TRBJ2-1; possibly TRBD2 for D (6 bases). This CDR3 region has 16 residues. Germline loops: CDR1 SGHNT, CDR2 YYREEE (reference sequence). Trimming pared 0 bases from V and 0 bases from J, leaving 10 bases between. CDR3 sequence reads: CASSLDRGSSYNEQFF. In nucleotides, the CDR3 is TGTGCCAGCAGCTTGGATCGGGGGAGCTCCTACAATGAGCAGTTCTTC.

The chain combines TRBV15 with TRBJ2-6; a weak D match, TRBD1 (9 bases). Trimming stripped 5 bases from V and 2 bases from J, with 22 bases between. The CDR3 spans 19 residues. Germline V CDR1 and CDR2: LNHNV, YYDKDF (reference sequence). The CDR3 sequence is CATSPRGGTGLAGANVLTF. The CDR3 DNA reads TGTGCCACCAGCCCCCGGGGGGGGACAGGGTTGGCTGGGGCCAACGTCCTGACTTTC.